A selection of T cell receptor beta chains follows, all from one sample in a study of T cells in localized non-small cell lung cancer. Using immunoSEQ multiplex PCR, the repertoire was profiled, and TCRdb retains in-frame clones only, with some absent. The table shows around 83,000 clones, with about 87% occurring only once. Sequencing was performed on peripheral blood, taken before any cancer treatment. All receptors derive from a man aged 35-69 years with stage I squamous cell lung carcinoma. CDR3s include the opening cysteine and the closing phenylalanine or tryptophan. The D gene is left open where the match is weak. The listing skips clone size in some rows; elsewhere it reads once, few, many or a size class.

j_call: TRBJ1-2
clone_size: .
v_call: TRBV5-1
d_call: .
cdr3_aa: CASSLGQRTYGYTF
cdr3_nt: TGCGCCAGCAGCTTGGGACAGCGAACCTATGGCTACACCTTC

j_call: TRBJ2-3
clone_size: .
v_call: TRBV7-3
d_call: .
cdr3_aa: CASSLSGGTDTQYF
cdr3_nt: TGTGCCAGCAGTCTTTCAGGGGGCACAGATACGCAGTATTTT

j_call: TRBJ1-5
clone_size: .
v_call: TRBV7-6
d_call: .
cdr3_aa: CASSRNQPQHF
cdr3_nt: TGTGCCAGCAGCCGCAATCAGCCCCAGCATTTT

j_call: TRBJ2-3
clone_size: .
v_call: TRBV7-3
d_call: TRBD1
cdr3_aa: CASSSGDRGSTDTQYF
cdr3_nt: TGTGCCAGCAGCTCGGGGGACAGGGGTAGCACAGATACGCAGTATTTT

j_call: TRBJ2-1
clone_size: .
v_call: TRBV2
d_call: .
cdr3_aa: CASSANTPNEGQFF
cdr3_nt: TGTGCCAGCAGTGCAAATACACCCAATGAAGGGCAGTTCTTC

j_call: TRBJ2-3
clone_size: once
v_call: TRBV11-2
d_call: .
cdr3_aa: CASSRTDSRDTQYF
cdr3_nt: TGTGCCAGCAGCCGGACGGATTCCCGGGATACGCAGTATTTT

j_call: TRBJ2-2
clone_size: few
v_call: TRBV15
d_call: .
cdr3_aa: CATSRGQGGTGELFF
cdr3_nt: TGTGCCACCAGCAGGGGGCAGGGTGGTACCGGGGAGCTGTTTTTT

j_call: TRBJ1-1
clone_size: .
v_call: TRBV7-6
d_call: .
cdr3_aa: CASSLGLGTVRVTEAFF
cdr3_nt: TGTGCCAGCAGCTTAGGGCTCGGGACGGTGAGAGTTACTGAAGCTTTCTTT

j_call: TRBJ2-7
clone_size: .
v_call: TRBV7-9
d_call: TRBD1
cdr3_aa: CASSFEGAKQYF
cdr3_nt: TGTGCCAGCAGCTTCGAGGGGGCAAAGCAGTACTTC

j_call: TRBJ2-1
clone_size: .
v_call: TRBV19
d_call: TRBD1
cdr3_aa: CASSISRGRAVRSYNEQFF
cdr3_nt: TGTGCCAGTAGTATCAGCAGGGGGCGCGCGGTTAGATCCTACAATGAGCAGTTCTTC

j_call: TRBJ2-1
clone_size: .
v_call: TRBV19
d_call: .
cdr3_aa: CASSIVVGLGDLNEQFF
cdr3_nt: TGTGCCAGTAGTATAGTCGTCGGACTCGGAGACTTGAATGAGCAGTTCTTC

j_call: TRBJ2-1
clone_size: .
v_call: TRBV5-1
d_call: .
cdr3_aa: CASRVSSSTREQFF
cdr3_nt: TGCGCCAGCAGAGTGTCCTCTTCCACGAGGGAGCAGTTCTTC